These T cell receptor beta chains were read from a single sample in a study of metastatic and nonmetastatic thyroid tumors. TCRdb reprocessed the PCR reads via MiXCR. The table records about 49,000 clones, around 4% of them present only once. The sequenced material came from blood. All receptors come from a female donor with papillary thyroid cancer or a benign thyroid nodule (not recorded which). Some clones in this sample may be carry-over from other donors' samples. Both conserved end residues are part of each CDR3. A D gene is named only where the DNA matches it firmly. A clone size is listed for some rows: how often the clone was seen (once, few, many), or a class if it is expanded.

>-|many|TRBJ1-3|TRBV20-1
CSAPDLRGGNTIYF
TGCAGTGCTCCGGACCTCCGGGGTGGAAACACCATATATTTT
>-|many|TRBJ1-5|TRBV12-3/TRBV12-4
CASSLDRNQPQHF
TGTGCCAGCAGCCTTGACAGGAATCAGCCCCAGCATTTT
>TRBD1|many|TRBJ2-1|TRBV12-3/TRBV12-4
CASTLSGTGDNEQFF
TGTGCCAGCACCCTCTCCGGGACAGGGGACAATGAGCAGTTCTTC
>TRBD2|medium-sized|TRBJ2-1|TRBV6-1
CASSDGLAGVDEQFF
TGTGCCAGCAGTGACGGACTAGCGGGAGTAGATGAGCAGTTCTTC
>TRBD1|medium-sized|TRBJ1-2|TRBV6-1
CASRIPGQGPFDGYTF
TGTGCCAGCAGGATCCCGGGACAGGGGCCTTTCGATGGCTACACCTTC
>-|few|TRBJ2-7|TRBV27
CASSRGSVYEKYF
TGTGCCAGCTCCAGGGGAAGCGTATACGAGAAGTACTTC
>TRBD2|few|TRBJ2-3|TRBV12-3/TRBV12-4
CASREDGTITDTQYF
TGTGCCAGCAGGGAGGACGGGACTATCACAGATACGCAGTATTTT
>TRBD2|few|TRBJ2-3|TRBV15
CATSPGRWSTDTQYF
TGTGCCACCAGCCCCGGGAGGTGGTCTACAGATACGCAGTATTTT
>TRBD1|many|TRBJ1-1|TRBV15
CATSREGQGGPAAYTEAFF
TGTGCCACCAGCAGAGAAGGACAGGGAGGACCTGCGGCGTACACTGAAGCTTTCTTT
>TRBD2|few|TRBJ2-3|TRBV11-2
CASSLAGPISTDTQYF
TGTGCCAGCAGCCTAGCGGGACCAATTAGCACAGATACGCAGTATTTT
>TRBD2|many|TRBJ2-7|TRBV30
CAWSVRASGRGYEQYF
TGTGCCTGGAGTGTACGAGCTAGCGGGAGGGGCTACGAGCAGTACTTC
>-|-|TRBJ2-6|TRBV12-3/TRBV12-4
CASRTGSGANVLTF
TGTGCCAGCAGAACAGGGTCTGGGGCCAACGTCCTGACTTTC
>-|few|TRBJ2-1|TRBV2
CASRGNEQFF
TGTGCCAGCAGAGGGAATGAGCAGTTCTTC
>TRBD1|-|TRBJ2-3|TRBV6-2/TRBV6-3
CEGNMGQVETDTQYF
TGTGAAGGCAATATGGGACAGGTGGAAACAGATACGCAGTATTTT
>-|many|TRBJ1-1|TRBV5-4
CASSWGARTEAFF
TGTGCCAGCAGCTGGGGGGCAAGGACTGAAGCTTTCTTT
>-|many|TRBJ1-1|TRBV29-1
CSVEDQNTEAFF
TGCAGCGTTGAAGATCAGAACACTGAAGCTTTCTTT
>TRBD2|many|TRBJ2-5|TRBV10-3
CAISLSGRGETQYF
TGTGCCATCAGTCTCAGCGGGAGGGGAGAGACCCAGTACTTC
>TRBD2|many|TRBJ2-3|TRBV11-3
CASSATSGSLGDTQYF
TGTGCCAGCAGCGCGACTAGCGGGAGTCTTGGGGATACGCAGTATTTT
>TRBD2|many|TRBJ2-1|TRBV12-3/TRBV12-4
CASSSVAGSNEQFF
TGTGCCAGCAGTTCCGTAGCGGGTTCCAATGAGCAGTTCTTC
>TRBD1|many|TRBJ2-2|TRBV6-1
CASRISGQGTGELFF
TGTGCCAGCCGTATATCGGGACAGGGCACCGGGGAGCTGTTTTTT